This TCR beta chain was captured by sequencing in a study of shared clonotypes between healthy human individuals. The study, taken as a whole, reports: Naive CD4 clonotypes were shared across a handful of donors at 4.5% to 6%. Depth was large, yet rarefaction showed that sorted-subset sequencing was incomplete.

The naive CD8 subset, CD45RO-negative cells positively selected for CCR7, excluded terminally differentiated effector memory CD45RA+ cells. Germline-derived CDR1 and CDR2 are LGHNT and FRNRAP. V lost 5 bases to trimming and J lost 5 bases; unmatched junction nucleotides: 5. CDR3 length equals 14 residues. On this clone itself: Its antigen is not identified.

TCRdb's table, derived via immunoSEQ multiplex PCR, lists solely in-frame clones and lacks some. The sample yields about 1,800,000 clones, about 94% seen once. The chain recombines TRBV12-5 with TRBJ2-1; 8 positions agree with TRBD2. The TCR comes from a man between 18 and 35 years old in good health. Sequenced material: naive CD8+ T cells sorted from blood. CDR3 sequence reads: CASGTGLADNEQFF. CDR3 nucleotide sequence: TGTGCTAGTGGTACAGGACTAGCAGACAATGAGCAGTTCTTC.